The 27 T cell receptor beta chains presented below share a single source sample, sequenced in a study of Ad26.COV2.S vaccination and SARS-CoV-2 variants. Treatment here: some 19 received Ad26.COV2.S at low or high dose, single or two shots; a few received placebo; per-sample allocation not given. Material that was analyzed had been drawn on day 63 after the first vaccine or placebo injection. The method was immunoSEQ multiplex PCR; TCRdb's version includes in-frame clones alone and lacks a portion of them. Among roughly 330,000 clones listed, roughly 90% were seen once. This material consisted of peripheral blood, taken in a trial of Ad26.COV2.S vaccine versus placebo. Source of these receptors: a person between 18 and 59 years old who received the Ad26.COV2.S COVID-19 vaccine or a placebo.

The chain links TRBV6-4 to TRBJ1-5, with D perhaps matching TRBD1 (5 bases). In germline, CDR1 is MRHNA, CDR2 SNTAGT. The CDR3 consists of 16 residues. V shed 4 bases and J shed 0 bases, with 13 bases lying between them. CDR3 nucleotides: TGTGCCAGCAGTGCCCGGGGGATTAATAGCAATCAGCCCCAGCATTTT. Translated: CASSARGINSNQPQHF.

The V and J genes are TRBV19 and TRBJ1-5; 7 bases are a match to TRBD1. Germline loops: CDR1 LNHDA, CDR2 SQIVND (reference sequence). The J segment lost 4 bases and the V segment lost 3 bases, leaving 12 bases of the junction unmatched. The CDR3 is 17 residues long. The CDR3 nucleotides are TGTGCCAGTAGTATCTCATCCCTGAGGGACAGAAATCAGCCCCAGCATTTT. Translation gives CASSISSLRDRNQPQHF.

J is TRBJ1-2 and V is TRBV10-3; D not certain. Germline CDR1 reads ENHRY; CDR2 reads SYGVKD. The CDR3 runs 16 residues. V shed 0 bases and J shed 2 bases, with 13 bases lying between them. CDR3 nucleotide sequence: TGTGCCATCAGTGAGTCGTTTAGAACGGAAAACTATGGCTACACCTTC. As protein: CAISESFRTENYGYTF.

The gene calls are TRBV6-4 and TRBJ2-7, with 7 bases identical to TRBD1. The CDR3 sequence is 15 residues long. The ends lost 3 bases at V and 3 bases at J; junction bases unmatched: 8. Germline-derived CDR1 and CDR2 are MRHNA and SNTAGT. The CDR3 bases are TGTGCCAGCAGTGAGTGGGTCCCAGGGGGCTACGAGCAGTACGTC. It translates to CASSEWVPGGYEQYV.

The genes are TRBV6-5 and TRBJ1-6, with a weak D call TRBD1 (5 bases). The CDR3 is 16 residues long. V lost 2 bases, J lost 6 bases, and 14 bases lay in between. CDR1 MNHEY and CDR2 SVGAGI come from the germline V gene. The CDR3 is CASSYNSQGSNSPLHF. CDR3 DNA: TGTGCCAGCAGTTACAATTCCCAGGGCAGTAATTCACCCCTCCACTTT.

This chain connects TRBV6-6 to TRBJ2-7, with 7 bases lining up with TRBD2. Trimming took 6 bases from V and 5 from J; bases not matched to a gene: 13. The germline V gene has CDR1 MNHNY and CDR2 SVGAGI (reference sequence). There are 15 residues in the CDR3. The CDR3, as DNA: TGTGCCAGCAGAACCCCCGGCGGGGGATGGGACGAGCAGTACTTC. As protein: CASRTPGGGWDEQYF.

This clone was observed a few times. This chain joins TRBV7-9 and TRBJ1-6, with D tentatively TRBD1 (5 bases). V shed 4 bases and J shed 10 bases, with 14 bases lying between them. In germline, CDR1 is SEHNR, CDR2 FQNEAQ (reference sequence). The CDR3 loop spans 14 amino acids. CDR3: CASSSVQGWSPLHF. The CDR3 DNA reads as TGTGCCAGCAGCTCGGTCCAGGGATGGTCACCCCTCCACTTT. The entire variable domain, with the rest obtained from reference TRBV7-9 and TRBJ1-6, is as follows: DTGVSQNPRHKITKRGQNVTFRCDPISEHNRLYWYRQTLGQGPEFLTYFQNEAQLEKSRLLSDRFSAERPKGSFSTLEIQRTEQGDSAMYLCASSSVQGWSPLHFGNGTRLTVT.

This sequence joins TRBV28 and TRBJ1-5; no firm D call. In germline, CDR1 is MDHEN, CDR2 SYDVKM. V was shortened by 4 bases and J by 12 bases, with 16 bases between the two germline ends. The CDR3 is made up of 13 amino acids. The CDR3 reads CASSSSLIRVQHF. In DNA form, the CDR3 reads TGTGCCAGCAGTTCCTCTCTGATCCGGGTCCAGCATTTT.

V and J are TRBV5-5 and TRBJ1-2; D remains unclear. This CDR3 has 13 amino acids. V dropped 4 bases and J dropped 9 bases, with 16 bases sitting between them. Germline CDR1 is SGHKS and CDR2 is YYEKEE (reference sequence). The CDR3 region has the DNA TGTGCCAGCAGCCCGGAATACTCGGGGAGCTACACCTTC. Protein sequence: CASSPEYSGSYTF.

The chain employs TRBV6-2 or TRBV6-3 and TRBJ1-5; 8 bases align to TRBD1. This CDR3 region has 20 residues. Germline CDR1 is MNHEY and CDR2 is SVGEGT. J gave up 5 bases and V 0 bases, and 18 bases lay outside the gene matches. This chain's CDR3 is CASSYSRRTGYEWGDQPQHF. The CDR3 DNA sequence: TGTGCCAGCAGTTACTCACGACGGACAGGGTATGAGTGGGGTGATCAGCCCCAGCATTTT.

CDR3 bases: TGTGCCAGCAGTGAAGGGGCAGGGGGGTTGGTCGGCTACACCTTC. This gives the protein CASSEGAGGLVGYTF. The chain joins TRBV2 to TRBJ1-2, with 7 bases identical to TRBD1. J was trimmed by 8 bases and V by 1 base; bases with no gene match: 10. Looked up from germline, CDR1 is SNHLY and CDR2 is FYNNEI. The CDR3 is made up of 15 amino acids.

In nucleotides, the CDR3 is TGTGCCAGTGAGGGAAATTCACCCCTCCACTTT. Its protein product is CASEGNSPLHF. The V and J genes are TRBV28 and TRBJ1-6; unclear D gene. This CDR3 spans 11 amino acids. Germline V gene lookup returns CDR1 MDHEN and CDR2 SYDVKM. Between the trimmed V and J ends, which lost 9 bases and 7 bases, there was a span of 7 bases.

The gene calls are TRBV5-5 and TRBJ1-1; unclear D gene. CDR3 length: 13 amino acids. Trimming removed 0 bases at V and 4 bases at J, with 7 bases between. Looked up from germline, CDR1 is SGHKS and CDR2 is YYEKEE (reference sequence). The CDR3 spells CASSLVPGTEAFF. CDR3 in DNA: TGTGCCAGCAGCTTGGTTCCGGGCACTGAAGCTTTCTTT.

This clone turned up a few times. J is TRBJ1-5 and V is TRBV12-5; D is uncertain. CDR1 LGHNT and CDR2 FRNRAP come from the germline V gene. Trimming pared 0 bases from V and 7 bases from J, leaving 7 bases between. This CDR3 region has 13 residues. The CDR3 DNA is TGTGCTAGTGGTTTGGTAGAGGGCCAGCCCCAGCATTTT. Its translation: CASGLVEGQPQHF.

This clone was picked up a small number of times. Here the CDR3 reads CASRTAGTPSYEQYF. In DNA form, the CDR3 reads TGTGCCAGCAGAACCGCCGGGACTCCATCCTACGAGCAGTACTTC. This sequence joins TRBV11-2 and TRBJ2-7; tentatively, D is TRBD2 (6 bases). Germline values: CDR1 SGHAT, CDR2 FQNNGV. The CDR3 loop spans 15 amino acids. Trimming pared 6 bases from V and 1 base from J, leaving 16 bases between.

The V and J genes are TRBV5-1 and TRBJ1-1; D is unclear. The germline V gene encodes CDR1 SGHRS and CDR2 YFSETQ. The CDR3 length is 14 residues. V was clipped by 2 bases and J by 1 base, with 9 bases between them. The CDR3 DNA follows: TGCGCCAGCAGCTTCGGTTGGTCGAACACTGAAGCTTTCTTT. It encodes CASSFGWSNTEAFF.

This sequence joins TRBV12-3 or TRBV12-4 and TRBJ1-5; 7 bases agree with TRBD1. V gave up 6 bases and J gave up 9 bases; unmatched junction bases: 8. The CDR3 runs to 13 residues. The CDR3 loop reads CASRREGARPQHF. CDR3 sequence (DNA): TGTGCCAGCAGAAGGGAGGGGGCACGGCCCCAGCATTTT.

CDR3 nucleotides: TGTGCCAGCAGCCCCGACTGGGCAGGGACTAATGAAAAACTGTTTTTT. Its translation: CASSPDWAGTNEKLFF. The chain links TRBV9 to TRBJ1-4; perhaps TRBD1 as D (5 bases). CDR3 length: 16 residues. Trimming shortened V by 4 bases and J by 2 bases, and 15 bases separated the two germline ends. Germline V gives CDR1 SGDLS, CDR2 YYNGEE. The full variable domain, with the rest looked up from reference TRBV9 and TRBJ1-4, is DSGVTQTPKHLITATGQRVTLRCSPRSGDLSVYWYQQSLDQGLQFLIQYYNGEERAKGNILERFSAQQFPDLHSELNLSSLELGDSALYFCASSPDWAGTNEKLFFGSGTQLSVL.

V is TRBV4-1 and J is TRBJ2-5; 7 positions agree with TRBD2. The trim removed 1 base at V and 0 bases at J, leaving 11 bases unmatched. Per germline, CDR1 MGHRA and CDR2 YSYEKL. CDR3 length equals 18 residues. CDR3 bases: TGCGCCAGCAGCCAAGTTCCCCAAGGGACTACCGACCAAGAGACCCAGTACTTC. Amino acids: CASSQVPQGTTDQETQYF.

The chain couples TRBV27 to TRBJ2-1, with D maybe TRBD2 (5 bases). The CDR3 runs 16 residues. Looked up from germline, CDR1 is MNHEY and CDR2 is SMNVEV (reference sequence). Trimming removed 0 bases from V and 8 bases from J, with 17 bases in between. CDR3 region: CASSLSVGVGLYEQFF. CDR3 in DNA: TGTGCCAGCAGTTTATCGGTGGGAGTGGGCCTGTATGAGCAGTTCTTC.

Of note for this clone: An end of the junction does not agree with germline; a read error may underlie this. The rearrangement links TRBV11-3 to TRBJ2-4, with D hard to call. The germline V gene encodes CDR1 SGHNT and CDR2 YENEEA. The CDR3 is made up of 12 amino acids. CDR3 in DNA: TGTGCCAGCAGCTTAGGAGACACCATGCCCCACTTC. Protein sequence: CASSLGDTMPHF.

This clone was observed once. This chain uses TRBV18 with TRBJ2-3; D is unresolved. Germline-derived CDR1 and CDR2 are KGHSH and LQKENI. With 1 base removed from V and 0 bases from J, the gap between germline ends came to 14 bases. CDR3 length equals 17 residues. The CDR3 reads CASSPLPDQLSTDTQYF. CDR3 nucleotides: TGTGCCAGCTCACCACTTCCTGACCAACTTAGCACAGATACGCAGTATTTT.

This clone has just one count. The genes are TRBV19 and TRBJ1-1, with D maybe TRBD1 (6 bases). Germline assignment: CDR1 LNHDA and CDR2 SQIVND (reference sequence). The V and J ends lost 6 bases and 2 bases respectively, with 13 bases between them. This CDR3 is 14 amino acids long. CDR3 in DNA: TGTGCCAGTAGCTCCACAGGGATTAACACTGAAGCTTTCTTT. Translating gives CASSSTGINTEAFF.

The DNA of the CDR3 is TGTGCCAGCAGCTTACAGGGGGCAATACCTAGCACAGATACGCAGTATTTT. This encodes CASSLQGAIPSTDTQYF. The chain carries TRBV7-2 and TRBJ2-3; 8 nucleotides line up with TRBD1. CDR3 length equals 17 residues. V shed 2 bases, J shed 0 bases, and the junction held 7 bases outside the gene matches. The germline gives CDR1 SGHTA, CDR2 FQGNSA.

This sequence joins TRBV24-1 and TRBJ1-2, with 8 bases aligning to TRBD1. The germline V gene encodes CDR1 KGHDR and CDR2 SFDVKD. This CDR3 is 13 amino acids long. With 2 bases clipped from V and 8 bases from J, the junction kept 3 bases outside the gene matches. The CDR3: CATSDYTGGGYTF. DNA of the CDR3: TGTGCCACCAGTGATTATACAGGGGGAGGCTACACCTTC.

This chain connects TRBV3-1 (or the pseudogene TRBV3-2) to TRBJ2-1, with 10 bases aligning to TRBD2. Trimming at V came to 4 bases and at J to 6 bases, leaving 6 bases not matched to a gene. This CDR3 region has 15 residues. Per the germline V gene, CDR1 is LGHDT and CDR2 is YNNKEL (reference sequence). CDR3 protein: CASSPLTSGFNEQFF. CDR3 in DNA: TGTGCCAGCAGCCCCCTGACTAGCGGGTTCAATGAGCAGTTCTTC.

The rearrangement links TRBV27 to TRBJ2-1, with 13 bases matching TRBD2. This CDR3 spans 15 amino acids. Germline V lookup: CDR1 MNHEY, CDR2 SMNVEV (reference sequence). The V and J ends lost 4 bases and 8 bases, in that order; junction bases with no gene match: 5. The CDR3 DNA sequence: TGTGCCAGCAGTTCCGGGACTAGCGGGAATGATGAGCAGTTCTTC. Its translation: CASSSGTSGNDEQFF.